This TCR beta chain was recorded in a study of cytomegalovirus exposure and HLA in healthy donors. Study-level points and caveats: Roughly uniform depth of sequencing across donors was assumed in presence/absence analyses. The study flagged fewer than 200 TCR beta chains as cytomegalovirus-associated. Relative to the approximately 670-donor mean, N-insertions were reportedly fewer in an Asian-associated ancestry cluster in a later analysis.

The PCR employed 60 Vbeta primers together with 13 Jbeta primers. Sequencing used immunoSEQ multiplex PCR; TCRdb keeps in-frame clones, though not all of them. The sample data list around 210,000 clones. Trimming at V came to 0 bases and at J to 4 bases, leaving 1 base not matched to a gene. The CDR3 extends over 14 amino acids. Germline CDR1 reads SGHNT; CDR2 reads YYREEE (reference sequence). As concerns this clone: The antigen is undetermined. The same CDR3 also results from other DNA sequences found in this sample.

This clonotype was obtained from a woman aged 25-40 years in good health and CMV-seropositive. V is TRBV5-4 and J is TRBJ1-3, with TRBD1 identical over 7 bases. Sample: PBMCs. The CDR3 region has the DNA TGTGCCAGCAGCTTGGACAGGGGCGGAAACACCATATATTTT. It yields the protein CASSLDRGGNTIYF.